These 21 T cell receptor beta chains were all obtained from the same sample, sequenced in a study of regulatory T cells in long-lasting Graves disease. Sample time point: persistent/refractory GD, antithyroid drugs over 5 years with positive TRAb. Isolated PBMC RNA provided the starting material for the TCR library. Construction of the TCR beta libraries employed iRepertoire HTBI primers in conjunction with Arm-PCR of CDR3 regions. TCRdb redid the calling of the multiplex PCR reads with MiXCR, one entry per CDR3 protein. This sample yields 700,000 or so distinct CDR3 sequences, of which about 30% are seen a single time; roughly 41% belongs to the top ten. The specimen comprised peripheral blood mononuclear cells (PBMCs), sampled when the disease was refractory, from a patient treated with antithyroid drugs. These receptors were collected from a female donor with Graves disease.

The chain carries TRBV19 and TRBJ1-6, with 10 bases lining up with TRBD1. CDR1 and CDR2 from the germline V gene are LNHDA and SQIVND (reference sequence). There are 16 residues in the CDR3. Trimming cost V 4 bases and J 7 bases; bases outside gene matches: 7. The CDR3 DNA follows: TGTGCCAGTAGTACAAGGACAGGGGGACGCAATTCACCCCTCCACTTT. Its translation is CASSTRTGGRNSPLHF.

The DNA for the CDR3 is TGTGCCAGCAGCTTGGCTAACGGGAACACTGAAGCTTTCTTT. Protein sequence: CASSLANGNTEAFF. The chain couples TRBV5-4 to TRBJ1-1; no reliable D call. The CDR3 is made up of 14 amino acids. Germline V gene data show CDR1 as SGHNT and CDR2 as YYREEE (reference sequence). Between the trimmed V and J ends, which lost 0 bases and 1 base, there was a span of 7 bases.

This clonotype was seen at least ten times. The J gene is TRBJ2-5, the V gene TRBV28, with D uncertain. The CDR3 consists of 12 residues. Germline CDR1 MDHEN, CDR2 SYDVKM. The V end was cut by 6 bases, the J end by 2 bases, with 7 bases between. The CDR3 DNA sequence: TGTGCCAGCAGCCAAGCTCAAGAGACCCAGTACTTC. Its translation: CASSQAQETQYF.

The chain has TRBV27 and TRBJ1-1; D gene unclear. CDR1 MNHEY and CDR2 SMNVEV come from the germline V gene (reference sequence). V lost 8 bases to trimming and J lost 5 bases, with 15 bases between them. The CDR3 has 13 residues. As DNA, the CDR3 is TGTGCCAGCGGACCTCTGGAGGGTACTGAAGCTTTCTTT. Protein: CASGPLEGTEAFF.

The chain is built from TRBV28 and TRBJ1-5, with 11 bases aligning to TRBD1. V was pared by 3 bases and J by 6 bases, with 4 bases of the junction left unmatched. The germline V gene encodes CDR1 MDHEN and CDR2 SYDVKM. This CDR3 has 15 residues. DNA for the CDR3: TGTGCCAGCAGTTTGGGACAGGGGGAAAGTCAGCCCCAGCATTTT. Its protein product is CASSLGQGESQPQHF.

This clonotype appeared a few times. The V call is TRBV15, the J call TRBJ1-2; 8 bases map to TRBD1. The V segment lost 1 base and the J segment 4 bases; nucleotides outside the gene matches: 2. Germline lookup yields CDR1 LNHNV and CDR2 YYDKDF (reference sequence). The CDR3 length is 14 residues. CDR3 DNA sequence: TGTGCCACCAGCAGAGCAGGGGGCGCCTATGGCTACACCTTC. Protein: CATSRAGGAYGYTF.

The rearrangement links TRBV5-4 to TRBJ1-6, with no clear D. V was trimmed by 4 bases and J by 7 bases, leaving 15 bases between them. This CDR3 has 15 amino acids. Germline CDR1 SGHNT, CDR2 YYREEE (reference sequence). The CDR3 DNA sequence: TGTGCCAGCAGCAAAGCCGGGTCCCTAAATTCACCCCTCCACTTT. Its protein product is CASSKAGSLNSPLHF.

A remark on this clonotype: Compared with germline, one end of the junction differs, possibly owing to a read error. The V call is TRBV3-1, the J call TRBJ1-5; D is undetermined. The CDR3 length is 15 residues. CDR1 and CDR2 from the germline V gene are LGHDT and YNNKEL (reference sequence). CDR3 sequence: CASSRRGYSNQPRHF. DNA of the CDR3: TGTGCCAGCAGCCGTCGGGGTTATAGCAATCAGCCCCGGCATTTT.

There are a few counts of this clonotype. The genes are TRBV10-2 and TRBJ1-1; D is ambiguous. This CDR3 has 15 amino acids. The V gene's germline CDR1 is WSHSY and CDR2 SAAADI. V was cut by 4 bases and J by 2 bases, with 14 bases left in between. CDR3 in amino acids: CASSVRSRGNTEAFF. The CDR3 DNA reads as TGCGCCAGCAGTGTTCGGAGCCGGGGAAACACTGAAGCTTTCTTT.

This chain links TRBV5-1 with TRBJ2-7, with D hard to call. The germline V and J ends were trimmed by 7 bases and 5 bases, with 22 bases remaining between them. The CDR3 runs to 15 residues. The germline V gene has CDR1 SGHRS and CDR2 YFSETQ. The CDR3 loop reads CASSTIGSLVDEQYF. CDR3 coding DNA: TGCGCCAGCTCCACTATCGGGTCCTTGGTGGACGAGCAGTACTTC.

V usage is TRBV5-1 and J usage is TRBJ2-6; TRBD2 might be the D (5 bases). The CDR3 loop spans 15 amino acids. The germline V and J ends were trimmed by 7 bases and 2 bases, with 13 bases remaining between them. CDR1 and CDR2 (germline): SGHRS, YFSETQ. CDR3 DNA: TGCGCCAGCCGTCCCCCCGGGGCTGGGGCCAACGTCCTGACTTTC. This sequence encodes CASRPPGAGANVLTF.

This clonotype has a handful of counts. The genes are TRBV2 and TRBJ1-1; TRBD1 matches at 9 bases. Germline loops: CDR1 SNHLY, CDR2 FYNNEI. The CDR3 has 15 residues. The trim removed 7 bases at V and 1 base at J, leaving 7 bases unmatched. The CDR3 reads CASKLQGAPNTEAFF. The DNA for the CDR3 is TGTGCCAGCAAACTACAGGGGGCTCCGAACACTGAAGCTTTCTTT.

The V call is TRBV7-9, the J call TRBJ2-7; perhaps TRBD2 as D (6 bases). The germline V and J ends were trimmed by 3 bases and 12 bases, with 18 bases remaining between them. The CDR3 is 13 amino acids. The V gene's germline CDR1 is SEHNR and CDR2 FQNEAQ (reference sequence). The CDR3 sequence: CASSLSQGGVLYF. The CDR3 DNA follows: TGTGCCAGCAGCTTGAGCCAGGGAGGTGTTCTGTACTTC.

The V call is TRBV12-3 or TRBV12-4, the J call TRBJ2-7; no clear D gene. There are 11 residues in the CDR3. With 3 bases removed from V and 6 bases from J, the gap between germline ends came to 6 bases. The DNA of the CDR3 is TGTGCCAGCAGTTTCTTAAGCGAGCAGTACTTC. Translation gives CASSFLSEQYF.

This clonotype was counted only a few times. The chain combines TRBV12-3 or TRBV12-4 with TRBJ1-1; D not certain. With 6 bases removed from V and 6 bases from J, the gap between germline ends came to 17 bases. The CDR3 has 14 amino acids. The CDR3, as DNA: TGTGCCAGCAGCAACGGACCCCTGGGCTCTGAAGCTTTCTTT. Its translation: CASSNGPLGSEAFF.

V usage is TRBV29-1 and J usage is TRBJ2-5; D may be TRBD1 or TRBD2 (7 bases each). CDR3 length: 14 amino acids. V lost 6 bases, J lost 3 bases, and 17 bases lay in between. The germline V gene encodes CDR1 SQVTM and CDR2 ANQGSEA. The CDR3 region is CSVGPRGGKETQYF. The CDR3 nucleotides are TGCAGCGTGGGACCCAGGGGGGGAAAAGAGACCCAGTACTTC.

The chain links TRBV20-1 to TRBJ1-5, with D possibly being TRBD1 (5 bases). Per germline, CDR1 DFQATT and CDR2 SNEGSKA (reference sequence). The CDR3 length is 13 residues. Trimming stripped 4 bases from V and 3 bases from J, with 10 bases between. CDR3 sequence: CSAITGTNQPQHF. CDR3 nucleotide sequence: TGCAGTGCTATAACAGGTACCAATCAGCCCCAGCATTTT.

Worth noting for this clonotype: Germline and junction disagree at one end, which may indicate a read error. The CDR3, as DNA: TGCAGCGTTGAAGATCGCATACGTCTCAACTATGGCTACCCCTTC. This encodes CSVEDRIRLNYGYPF. The rearrangement joins TRBV29-1 to TRBJ1-2, with D unclear. This CDR3 has 15 residues. CDR1 is SQVTM, CDR2 ANQGSEA, per germline.

The V and J genes are TRBV29-1 and TRBJ1-2; no clear D gene. Germline V gene sequence: CDR1 SQVTM, CDR2 ANQGSEA. This CDR3 region has 13 residues. V was cut by 0 bases and J by 2 bases, with 7 bases left in between. CDR3 coding DNA: TGCAGCGTTGAAGATCTTATAAACTATGGCTACACCTTC. It yields the protein CSVEDLINYGYTF.

This clonotype occurred a few times. The rearrangement joins TRBV19 to TRBJ1-5; the D is unclear. The V end lost 2 bases, the J end lost 0 bases, and 23 bases lay between the germline ends. The CDR3 length is 20 residues. Germline CDR1 reads LNHDA; CDR2 reads SQIVND (reference sequence). DNA for the CDR3: TGTGCCAGTAGTATACCCTTGGTCGACGGCTACCTTCATAGCAATCAGCCCCAGCATTTT. It encodes CASSIPLVDGYLHSNQPQHF.

The chain employs TRBV2 and TRBJ1-1; TRBD1 aligns across 10 bases. Trimming at V came to 2 bases and at J to 1 base, leaving 1 base not matched to a gene. The length of the CDR3 is 15 residues. The germline V gene encodes CDR1 SNHLY and CDR2 FYNNEI. The CDR3 DNA is TGTGCCAGCAGTGAATGGACAGGGGGGAACACTGAAGCTTTCTTT. It yields the protein CASSEWTGGNTEAFF.